One and the same sample provided the 27 T cell receptor beta chains below, sequenced in a study of a mutant IDH1 vaccine in newly diagnosed glioma. These TCRs are of unknown antigen specificity. Time point here: week 47, end of study. Vaccination comprised doses that each held 300 ug of mutant IDH1 20-mer peptide, plus topical imiquimod. Some clones are missing from TCRdb's copy, which holds only in-frame ones; the method was immunoSEQ multiplex PCR. The data show some 21,000 clones, roughly 84% seen once. This specimen was PBMCs, taken from a glioma patient whose treatment included an IDH1 peptide vaccine. These receptor sequences come from a man aged 40-49 years with glioma.

V usage is TRBV18 and J usage is TRBJ1-5; perhaps TRBD1 as D (5 bases). Per the germline V gene, CDR1 is KGHSH and CDR2 is LQKENI. The CDR3 has 14 amino acids. V was shortened by 3 bases and J by 6 bases, with 12 bases between the two germline ends. CDR3 protein: CASSPFGRGQPQHF. The CDR3 nucleotides are TGTGCCAGCTCACCGTTCGGGAGGGGTCAGCCCCAGCATTTT. Filled out from reference TRBV18 and TRBJ1-5, the complete variable domain reads NAGVMQNPRHLVRRRGQEARLRCSPMKGHSHVYWYRQLPEEGLKFMVYLQKENIIDESGMPKERFSAEFPKEGPSILRIQQVVRGDSAAYFCASSPFGRGQPQHFGDGTRLSIL.

This chain connects TRBV19 to TRBJ2-6, with a tentative D call TRBD2 (5 bases). V shed 11 bases and J shed 1 base, with 21 bases lying between them. Germline-derived CDR1 and CDR2 are LNHDA and SQIVND (reference sequence). The CDR3 contains 17 residues. The CDR3 nucleotides are TGTGCCTGCAGTTTGGTAGCGCAAACATCTGGGGCCAACGTCCTGACTTTC. It yields the protein CACSLVAQTSGANVLTF.

Worth noting for this clone: Other nucleotide sequences from this sample produce the same CDR3. The chain is built from TRBV19 and TRBJ1-4; D gene unclear. Germline CDR1 LNHDA, CDR2 SQIVND (reference sequence). This CDR3 is 10 amino acids long. The ends were cut back, 8 bases at V and 6 bases at J, with 4 bases in the middle. CDR3 loop: CASGYEKLFF. CDR3 nucleotide sequence: TGTGCCAGTGGATATGAAAAACTGTTTTTT.

This chain uses TRBV27 with TRBJ2-7; TRBD2 might be the D (5 bases). Between the trimmed V and J ends, which lost 9 bases and 1 base, there was a span of 22 bases. The V gene's germline CDR1 is MNHEY and CDR2 SMNVEV (reference sequence). The CDR3 totals 16 residues. Written as DNA, the CDR3 is TGTGCCAGTCGGCGGGTAGGAAGGTTACGGTCCTACGAGCAGTACTTC. Translated: CASRRVGRLRSYEQYF.

This rearrangement joins TRBV11-2 to TRBJ1-2; D gene unclear. In germline, CDR1 is SGHAT, CDR2 FQNNGV. V gave up 0 bases and J gave up 8 bases, with 10 bases separating them. CDR3 length: 13 residues. The CDR3 reads CASSLEGFGGYTF. The CDR3 region has the DNA TGTGCCAGCAGCTTAGAAGGGTTTGGAGGCTACACCTTC.

This chain uses TRBV11-2 with TRBJ2-7; no firm D call. V was shortened by 5 bases and J by 7 bases, with 18 bases between the two germline ends. CDR1 SGHAT and CDR2 FQNNGV come from the germline V gene. CDR3 length equals 14 residues. This chain's CDR3 is CASSPPALIGEQYF. DNA for the CDR3: TGTGCCAGCAGCCCACCCGCCCTCATAGGGGAGCAGTACTTC.

This clone showed up just a few times. The genes are TRBV7-3 and TRBJ2-5; 9 nucleotides agree with TRBD1. This CDR3 spans 14 amino acids. With 6 bases clipped from V and 4 bases from J, the junction kept 6 bases outside the gene matches. Germline values: CDR1 SGHTA, CDR2 FQGTGA. The CDR3 DNA reads TGTGCCAGCAGTCGTACAGGGGGCGTAGAGACCCAGTACTTC. This encodes CASSRTGGVETQYF.

This clone is a singleton in its sample. The gene calls are TRBV4-1 and TRBJ2-1; TRBD2 aligns across 7 bases. Germline-derived CDR1 and CDR2 are MGHRA and YSYEKL. J was trimmed by 6 bases and V by 5 bases; bases with no gene match: 16. CDR3 length: 17 residues. CDR3 loop: CASSFRASYSSGNEQFF. The CDR3, as DNA: TGCGCCAGCAGCTTTCGGGCCTCATACTCTAGCGGCAATGAGCAGTTCTTC.

This chain links TRBV7-2 with TRBJ2-5; D possibly corresponds to TRBD1 (6 bases). V was cut by 4 bases and J by 1 base, with 13 bases left in between. Germline values: CDR1 SGHTA, CDR2 FQGNSA. This CDR3 is 15 amino acids long. The CDR3 reads CASSSVGTTQETQYF. The CDR3 DNA follows: TGTGCCAGCAGCTCAGTTGGGACAACCCAAGAGACCCAGTACTTC.

The rearrangement uses TRBV4-3 and TRBJ1-5; D perhaps matches TRBD1 (5 bases). Germline V gives CDR1 LGHNA, CDR2 YSLEER. This CDR3 region has 15 residues. Trimming removed 0 bases from V and 7 bases from J, with 13 bases in between. Here the CDR3 reads CASSQDYGGVQPQHF. The CDR3 region has the DNA TGCGCCAGCAGCCAAGATTACGGGGGGGTCCAGCCCCAGCATTTT.

This chain links TRBV5-6 with TRBJ2-2; 9 nucleotides align to TRBD2. The CDR3 extends over 18 amino acids. V lost 0 bases to trimming and J lost 4 bases; unmatched junction nucleotides: 10. CDR1 is SGHDT and CDR2 is YYEEEE in the germline V gene. CDR3 nucleotide sequence: TGTGCCAGCAGCTTGGGAAGTAGCGGGAGCTTCGTCACCGGGGAGCTGTTTTTT. Translating gives CASSLGSSGSFVTGELFF.

This clone has a handful of counts. This chain links TRBV10-3 with TRBJ2-1; 11 bases are shared with TRBD2. CDR3 size: 16 residues. The V gene's germline CDR1 is ENHRY and CDR2 SYGVKD. V gave up 4 bases and J gave up 5 bases; unmatched junction bases: 7. As DNA, the CDR3 is TGTGCCATCAGTGCTGCCGGGACTAGCGGTAACAATGAGCAGTTCTTC. This codes for CAISAAGTSGNNEQFF.

The V and J genes are TRBV5-1 and TRBJ2-1; D remains unclear. V was pared by 4 bases and J by 6 bases, with 8 bases between. Per germline, CDR1 SGHRS and CDR2 YFSETQ. The CDR3 is 12 amino acids. CDR3 amino acids: CASSPPRNEQFF. In DNA, the CDR3 is TGCGCCAGCAGCCCCCCCCGCAATGAGCAGTTCTTC.

The rearrangement joins TRBV11-2 to TRBJ2-1, with a possible D match to TRBD2 (5 bases). Germline lookup yields CDR1 SGHAT and CDR2 FQNNGV. V was clipped by 5 bases and J by 5 bases, with 13 bases between them. The CDR3 contains 14 residues. CDR3 DNA: TGTGCCAGCAGCCCGGAGGCGGGTAACAATGAGCAGTTCTTC. This gives the protein CASSPEAGNNEQFF.

The chain combines TRBV7-9 with TRBJ1-1; D unresolved. Germline CDR1 is SEHNR and CDR2 is FQNEAQ (reference sequence). V lost 1 base to trimming and J lost 0 bases, with 15 bases between them. The CDR3 sequence is 17 residues long. CDR3 amino acids: CASSLGLGSGVNTEAFF. The CDR3 region has the DNA TGTGCCAGCAGCTTAGGACTTGGGTCGGGAGTGAACACTGAAGCTTTCTTT.

CDR3 coding DNA: TGTGCCAGCAGGCCAAGGGGACAGGGAGTCGAGCAGTACTTC. The encoded protein is CASRPRGQGVEQYF. The rearrangement links TRBV27 to TRBJ2-7, with 9 bases identical to TRBD1. V lost 6 bases, J lost 6 bases, and 9 bases stayed unmatched. The CDR3 is 14 residues long. CDR1 is MNHEY and CDR2 is SMNVEV in the germline V gene (reference sequence).

This chain connects TRBV7-9 to TRBJ2-7; D is unresolved. The germline CDR1 and CDR2 sequences are SEHNR and FQNEAQ (reference sequence). The V end lost 1 base, the J end lost 6 bases, and 13 bases lay between the germline ends. This CDR3 region has 14 residues. The CDR3: CASSLETRSLEQYF. In DNA, the CDR3 is TGTGCCAGCAGCTTAGAGACCCGGAGCCTCGAGCAGTACTTC.

The chain couples TRBV9 to TRBJ1-2; D might be TRBD1 (6 bases). The germline V gene has CDR1 SGDLS and CDR2 YYNGEE. Trimming shortened V by 4 bases and J by 7 bases, and 14 bases separated the two germline ends. The CDR3 totals 13 residues. The CDR3 sequence: CASSPQGTGGYTF. In DNA, the CDR3 is TGTGCCAGCAGCCCACAGGGCACTGGTGGCTACACCTTC.

The V gene is TRBV9, the J gene TRBJ2-7; 9 nucleotides match TRBD2. V lost 1 base to trimming and J lost 6 bases; unmatched junction nucleotides: 2. The CDR3 consists of 13 residues. Per germline, CDR1 SGDLS and CDR2 YYNGEE. The DNA of the CDR3 is TGTGCCAGCAGCGTACTTAGCGGGGGCGAGCAGTACTTC. Its protein is CASSVLSGGEQYF.

Turning to this clone: One end of the junction is discordant with germline, which a read error may explain. This sequence joins TRBV9 and TRBJ2-1; no firm D call. This CDR3 comprises 15 residues. The germline CDR1 and CDR2 sequences are SGDLS and YYNGEE. CDR3 protein: CASSVVALGYSEQFF. CDR3 DNA sequence: TGTGCCAGCAGCGTAGTCGCCCTTGGATACAGTGAGCAGTTCTTC. Using reference TRBV9 and TRBJ2-1 for the parts outside the CDR3, the full variable domain is DSGVTQTPKHLITATGQRVTLRCSPRSGDLSVYWYQQSLDQGLQFLIQYYNGEERAKGNILERFSAQQFPDLHSELNLSSLELGDSALYFCASSVVALGYSEQFFGPGTRLTVL.

This clone was counted a few times. The chain combines TRBV18 with TRBJ2-1; D perhaps matches TRBD1 (5 bases). The germline V and J ends were trimmed by 2 bases and 7 bases, with 9 bases remaining between them. Germline CDR1 KGHSH, CDR2 LQKENI. The CDR3 spans 13 residues. The CDR3 nucleotides are TGTGCCAGCTCACCAAGCTCAGGGAATGAGCAGTTCTTC. It yields the protein CASSPSSGNEQFF. The whole variable domain, filled in from reference TRBV18 and TRBJ2-1, reads NAGVMQNPRHLVRRRGQEARLRCSPMKGHSHVYWYRQLPEEGLKFMVYLQKENIIDESGMPKERFSAEFPKEGPSILRIQQVVRGDSAAYFCASSPSSGNEQFFGPGTRLTVL.

The V and J genes are TRBV7-2 and TRBJ1-2; D gene uncertain. V lost 5 bases and J 4 bases, leaving 11 bases between the germline ends. This CDR3 comprises 13 residues. CDR1 is SGHTA and CDR2 is FQGNSA in the germline V gene. As DNA, the CDR3 is TGTGCCAGCAGCCAAGGTGGCATCTATGGCTACACCTTC. Its protein product is CASSQGGIYGYTF.

This sequence joins TRBV2 and TRBJ2-2; no clear D. CDR1 is SNHLY, CDR2 FYNNEI, per germline. The CDR3 totals 11 residues. V was trimmed by 8 bases and J by 3 bases, leaving 4 bases between them. The CDR3 DNA sequence: TGTGCCAGCGCTTACACCGGGGAGCTGTTTTTT. Translated, it gives CASAYTGELFF.

The rearrangement uses TRBV6-6 and TRBJ2-7; TRBD2 agrees at 7 bases. The CDR3 totals 15 residues. Germline values: CDR1 MNHNY, CDR2 SVGAGI (reference sequence). The junction had 12 bases not matched to a gene; V was cut back by 5 bases and J by 5 bases. The CDR3 is CASSQVAQGGNEQYF. The CDR3 DNA is TGTGCCAGCAGTCAAGTCGCGCAGGGAGGGAACGAGCAGTACTTC.

V and J are TRBV7-9 and TRBJ2-7, with D maybe TRBD2 (5 bases). Germline CDR1 reads SEHNR; CDR2 reads FQNEAQ (reference sequence). This CDR3 region has 13 residues. V lost 0 bases, J lost 3 bases, and 6 bases lay in between. In DNA, the CDR3 is TGTGCCAGCAGCTTAGCCGGACTCTACGAGCAGTACTTC. This encodes CASSLAGLYEQYF.

Concerning this clone itself: Other DNA sequences in this sample translate to the same CDR3. The rearrangement joins TRBV28 to TRBJ1-1; perhaps TRBD1 as D (6 bases). This CDR3 region has 12 residues. Germline V gene data show CDR1 as MDHEN and CDR2 as SYDVKM. Trimming took 9 bases from V and 1 from J, leaving 9 bases between them. The DNA of the CDR3 is TGTGCCAGTAAGACAGGGAACACTGAAGCTTTCTTT. It codes for CASKTGNTEAFF.

The gene calls are TRBV7-2 and TRBJ2-1; 14 bases are shared with TRBD2. The CDR3 covers 15 residues. V dropped 5 bases and J dropped 4; count of bases not matched to a gene: 1. The V gene's germline CDR1 is SGHTA and CDR2 FQGNSA. This chain's CDR3 is CASSGTSGSYNEQFF. CDR3 sequence (DNA): TGTGCCAGCAGCGGGACTAGCGGGAGTTACAATGAGCAGTTCTTC.